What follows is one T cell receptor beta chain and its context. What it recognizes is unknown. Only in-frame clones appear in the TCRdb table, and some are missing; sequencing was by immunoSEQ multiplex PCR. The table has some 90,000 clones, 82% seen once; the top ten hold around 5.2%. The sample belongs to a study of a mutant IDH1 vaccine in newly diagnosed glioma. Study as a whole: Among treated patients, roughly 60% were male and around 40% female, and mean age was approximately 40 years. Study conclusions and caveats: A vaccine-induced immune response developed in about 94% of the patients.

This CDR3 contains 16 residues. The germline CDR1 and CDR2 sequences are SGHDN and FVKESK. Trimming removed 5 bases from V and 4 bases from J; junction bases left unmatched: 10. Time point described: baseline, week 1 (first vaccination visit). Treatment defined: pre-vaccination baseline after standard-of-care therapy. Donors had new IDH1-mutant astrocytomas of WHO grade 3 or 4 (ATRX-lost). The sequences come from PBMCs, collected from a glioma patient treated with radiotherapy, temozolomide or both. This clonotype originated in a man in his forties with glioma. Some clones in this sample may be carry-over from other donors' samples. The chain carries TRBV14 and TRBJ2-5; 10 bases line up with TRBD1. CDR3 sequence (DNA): TGTGCCAGCAGCTATTCCGGGACAGGGGATAGAGAGACCCAGTACTTC. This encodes CASSYSGTGDRETQYF.